This T cell receptor beta chain derives from a study of T cell repertoires in cytomegalovirus infection. As regards this clonotype: Its antigen remains unknown.

Each CDR3 protein gets one entry after TCRdb re-called the reads with MiXCR. The sample contains hundreds of thousands of distinct CDR3 sequences, 31% of which appear only once. The germline V and J ends were trimmed by 4 bases and 4 bases, with 10 bases remaining between them. CDR3 length equals 13 residues. Germline CDR1 SNHLY, CDR2 FYNNEI. The receptor was isolated from a human donor in good health (CMV status not recorded). Some clones in this sample may be carry-over from other donors' samples. Sequences were derived from cultured CD8+ T cells from PBMCs, sampled from culture after CMV antigen stimulation. This chain uses TRBV2 with TRBJ1-2; D possibly corresponds to TRBD1 (5 bases). The CDR3 DNA is TGTGCCAGCAGTGGGGGGGGGACCTATGGCTACACCTTC. It encodes CASSGGGTYGYTF.